Shown below are 22 T cell receptor beta chains from a single sample sequenced in a study of T cell responses to AZD1222 COVID-19 vaccine. TCRdb keeps only in-frame clones here, not all; method: immunoSEQ multiplex PCR. This sample yields approximately 200,000 clones, of which 90% to 95% are seen a single time; approximately 3.7% belongs to the top ten. The sample in question was peripheral blood, obtained 28 days after the second AZD1222 dose. All receptors derive from an adult who received the AZD1222 COVID-19 vaccine.

The V call is TRBV6-6, the J call TRBJ1-5, with TRBD1 as a possible D gene (6 bases). This CDR3 has 13 amino acids. Germline CDR1 is MNHNY and CDR2 is SVGAGI (reference sequence). Between the trimmed V and J ends, which lost 7 bases and 7 bases, there was a span of 14 bases. The CDR3 protein is CASTNREPQPQHF. CDR3 DNA: TGTGCCAGCACCAACAGGGAGCCGCAGCCCCAGCATTTT.

V is TRBV30 and J is TRBJ2-7; D may be TRBD2 (5 bases). Germline CDR1 is GTSNPN and CDR2 is SVGIG (reference sequence). The CDR3 contains 11 residues. Trimming removed 3 bases at V and 4 bases at J, with 7 bases between. The CDR3 here is CAWRGGYEQYF. In DNA, the CDR3 is TGTGCCTGGAGGGGCGGGTACGAGCAGTACTTC.

This chain joins TRBV27 and TRBJ2-1; 10 nucleotides align to TRBD2. This CDR3 contains 15 residues. Germline trimming cut 5 bases from V and 8 bases from J; bases unmatched to any gene: 9. Germline V gene lookup returns CDR1 MNHEY and CDR2 SMNVEV (reference sequence). DNA for the CDR3: TGTGCCAGCAGTCCCAGAAGACTAGCGGGTGATGAGCAGTTCTTC. Encoded protein: CASSPRRLAGDEQFF.

CDR3 protein: CAWSRLLAGGPRTDTQYF. The CDR3 DNA is TGTGCCTGGAGTCGGTTACTAGCGGGAGGGCCGCGCACAGATACGCAGTATTTT. The chain links TRBV30 to TRBJ2-3; 13 bases agree with TRBD2. Trimming at V came to 2 bases and at J to 1 base, leaving 9 bases not matched to a gene. The germline gives CDR1 GTSNPN, CDR2 SVGIG (reference sequence). This CDR3 is 18 amino acids long.

The rearrangement uses TRBV7-9 and TRBJ2-5; 7 bases align to TRBD1. CDR3 length: 14 amino acids. Looked up from germline, CDR1 is SEHNR and CDR2 is FQNEAQ (reference sequence). V lost 5 bases to trimming and J lost 1 base; unmatched junction nucleotides: 4. The CDR3 nucleotides read TGTGCCAGCAGCAATACAGGGGCCCAAGAGACCCAGTACTTC. This sequence encodes CASSNTGAQETQYF.

The V gene is TRBV9, the J gene TRBJ2-5; possibly TRBD1 for D (6 bases). This CDR3 has 15 amino acids. Germline V gene lookup returns CDR1 SGDLS and CDR2 YYNGEE. V was cut by 3 bases and J by 1 base, with 13 bases left in between. CDR3 residues: CASSETLDSQETQYF. The CDR3 region has the DNA TGTGCCAGCAGCGAGACGCTGGACAGCCAAGAGACCCAGTACTTC.

The chain employs TRBV19 and TRBJ1-6; TRBD1 agrees at 7 bases. CDR3 length equals 16 residues. With 7 bases clipped from V and 0 bases from J, the junction kept 6 bases outside the gene matches. Per the germline V gene, CDR1 is LNHDA and CDR2 is SQIVND (reference sequence). CDR3 loop: CASKPQGDSYNSPLHF. The DNA of the CDR3 is TGTGCCAGTAAACCGCAGGGGGACTCCTATAATTCACCCCTCCACTTT.

V is TRBV28 and J is TRBJ2-7, with TRBD1 matching over 8 bases. Germline trimming cut 5 bases from V and 3 bases from J; bases unmatched to any gene: 6. CDR3 length equals 14 residues. The V gene's germline CDR1 is MDHEN and CDR2 SYDVKM. The CDR3 DNA is TGTGCCAGCAGTCCCGGGACAGGTAACTACGAGCAGTACTTC. The encoded protein is CASSPGTGNYEQYF.

V is TRBV28 and J is TRBJ1-6, with no clear D. Trimming cost V 7 bases and J 8 bases, with 15 bases left between them. Germline CDR1 and CDR2: MDHEN and SYDVKM. This CDR3 is 14 amino acids long. CDR3 bases: TGTGCCAGCACCGACCGGGATTGGGATTCACCCCTCCACTTT. Its translation is CASTDRDWDSPLHF.

This chain's CDR3 is CASRGQGNRYTF. The CDR3 coding sequence is TGTGCCAGCAGAGGACAGGGGAATCGCTACACCTTC. This chain uses TRBV2 with TRBJ1-2; 9 bases map to TRBD1. Germline lookup yields CDR1 SNHLY and CDR2 FYNNEI. This CDR3 has 12 amino acids. The J segment lost 9 bases and the V segment lost 6 bases, leaving 5 bases of the junction unmatched.

The chain employs TRBV14 and TRBJ1-6; 12 positions agree with TRBD1. V lost 4 bases to trimming and J lost 8 bases; unmatched junction nucleotides: 12. Germline CDR1 is SGHDN and CDR2 is FVKESK. CDR3 length equals 18 residues. The CDR3 loop reads CASSPLTGTGGLHSPLHF. The CDR3 DNA is TGTGCCAGCAGCCCACTTACCGGGACAGGGGGCTTGCATTCACCCCTCCACTTT.

Remarks on this clone: A read error may produce the germline difference seen at one junction end. The chain joins TRBV3-1 (or the pseudogene TRBV3-2) to TRBJ1-5; D is possibly TRBD1 (5 bases). CDR3 length: 13 amino acids. Germline values: CDR1 LGHDT, CDR2 YNNKEL (reference sequence). The CDR3 sequence: CASSQSLDGGSSF. The DNA of the CDR3 is TGTGCCAGCAGCCAATCATTGGACGGGGGGAGTAGCTTT.

CDR3 protein: CASSFGTEYGYTF. The CDR3, as DNA: TGTGCCAGCAGCTTCGGGACAGAGTATGGCTACACCTTC. This rearrangement joins TRBV7-3 to TRBJ1-2; 7 bases fit TRBD1. With V trimmed by 3 bases and J by 5 bases, 3 bases remained unmatched. The germline V gene encodes CDR1 SGHTA and CDR2 FQGTGA. The CDR3 covers 13 residues.

The gene calls are TRBV5-1 and TRBJ1-6; D is perhaps TRBD1 (5 bases). The CDR3 has 15 residues. V lost 7 bases and J lost 2, with 13 bases in between. Germline V CDR1 and CDR2: SGHRS, YFSETQ. CDR3 loop: CASSVGVAYNSPLHF. The CDR3 DNA is TGCGCCAGCTCCGTGGGGGTCGCCTATAATTCACCCCTCCACTTT. Full variable domain (outside the CDR3, taken from reference TRBV5-1 and TRBJ1-6): KAGVTQTPRYLIKTRGQQVTLSCSPISGHRSVSWYQQTPGQGLQFLFEYFSETQRNKGNFPGRFSGRQFSNSRSEMNVSTLELGDSALYLCASSVGVAYNSPLHFGNGTRLTVT.

Notes on this clone: The same CDR3 also results from other DNA sequences found in this sample. The gene calls are TRBV11-1 and TRBJ2-1, with 8 bases identical to TRBD2. With V trimmed by 4 bases and J by 1 base, 0 bases remained unmatched. CDR3 size: 14 residues. Per germline, CDR1 SGHAT and CDR2 FQDESV (reference sequence). The CDR3 loop reads CASSSSGSYNEQFF. DNA for the CDR3: TGTGCCAGCAGCTCTAGCGGGTCCTACAATGAGCAGTTCTTC.

The rearrangement joins TRBV28 to TRBJ2-1; D remains unclear. The CDR3 is 14 residues long. Germline lookup yields CDR1 MDHEN and CDR2 SYDVKM. V lost 3 bases to trimming and J lost 3 bases, with 9 bases between them. The CDR3 DNA is TGTGCCAGCAGTTTGAAACAGCACTACAATGAGCAGTTCTTC. Amino acid sequence: CASSLKQHYNEQFF.

The count of this clone is one. The rearrangement joins TRBV5-4 to TRBJ2-1, with D possibly TRBD1 on 6 matching bases. The CDR3 has 16 residues. Germline values: CDR1 SGHNT, CDR2 YYREEE (reference sequence). V was clipped by 4 bases and J by 7 bases, with 21 bases between them. The CDR3 loop is CASSPVGQGQGNEQFF. DNA for the CDR3: TGTGCCAGCAGCCCCGTGGGGCAGGGGCAGGGGAATGAGCAGTTCTTC.

The rearrangement links TRBV28 to TRBJ2-1; TRBD2 matches at 14 bases. With 5 bases clipped from V and 7 bases from J, the junction kept 7 bases outside the gene matches. CDR1 is MDHEN and CDR2 is SYDVKM in the germline V gene. This CDR3 has 16 amino acids. CDR3 region: CASSPNRLAGGNEQFF. The CDR3 DNA follows: TGTGCCAGCAGTCCCAACCGACTAGCGGGAGGGAATGAGCAGTTCTTC.

The V gene is TRBV28, the J gene TRBJ2-7; 7 bases are shared with TRBD1. The ends lost 6 bases at V and 3 bases at J; junction bases unmatched: 11. In germline, CDR1 is MDHEN, CDR2 SYDVKM. The CDR3 loop spans 15 amino acids. CDR3 bases: TGTGCCAGCAGCCTGGGACAGACAACCCTCTACGAGCAGTACTTC. Its translation: CASSLGQTTLYEQYF.

This clone was observed a handful of times. The chain recombines TRBV30 with TRBJ1-4; tentative D call: TRBD1 (5 bases). There are 15 residues in the CDR3. The V gene lost 0 bases and the J gene lost 8 bases, with 16 bases spanning the gap. CDR1 and CDR2 from the germline V gene are GTSNPN and SVGIG (reference sequence). The DNA of the CDR3 is TGTGCCTGGAGTGTGGGAGGGGCCGCTGGAGAAAAACTGTTTTTT. Protein sequence: CAWSVGGAAGEKLFF.

This rearrangement joins TRBV18 to TRBJ2-3; no firm D call. Deletions cut 1 base from V and 0 bases from J, with 8 bases between. Germline V gene sequence: CDR1 KGHSH, CDR2 LQKENI. The CDR3 totals 15 residues. CDR3 loop: CASSPLRSSTDTQYF. The CDR3 bases are TGTGCCAGCTCACCACTGAGATCTAGCACAGATACGCAGTATTTT. The entire variable domain, with the rest obtained from reference TRBV18 and TRBJ2-3, is as follows: NAGVMQNPRHLVRRRGQEARLRCSPMKGHSHVYWYRQLPEEGLKFMVYLQKENIIDESGMPKERFSAEFPKEGPSILRIQQVVRGDSAAYFCASSPLRSSTDTQYFGPGTRLTVL.

This sequence joins TRBV3-1 (or the pseudogene TRBV3-2) and TRBJ2-2, with D possibly being TRBD1 (6 bases). Trimming took 0 bases from V and 0 from J, leaving 14 bases between them. Per germline, CDR1 LGHDT and CDR2 YNNKEL (reference sequence). The CDR3 is 18 residues long. For the CDR3, the DNA is TGTGCCAGCAGCCAAGATGGGTGGGGGCGGACGAACACCGGGGAGCTGTTTTTT. Its translation is CASSQDGWGRTNTGELFF.